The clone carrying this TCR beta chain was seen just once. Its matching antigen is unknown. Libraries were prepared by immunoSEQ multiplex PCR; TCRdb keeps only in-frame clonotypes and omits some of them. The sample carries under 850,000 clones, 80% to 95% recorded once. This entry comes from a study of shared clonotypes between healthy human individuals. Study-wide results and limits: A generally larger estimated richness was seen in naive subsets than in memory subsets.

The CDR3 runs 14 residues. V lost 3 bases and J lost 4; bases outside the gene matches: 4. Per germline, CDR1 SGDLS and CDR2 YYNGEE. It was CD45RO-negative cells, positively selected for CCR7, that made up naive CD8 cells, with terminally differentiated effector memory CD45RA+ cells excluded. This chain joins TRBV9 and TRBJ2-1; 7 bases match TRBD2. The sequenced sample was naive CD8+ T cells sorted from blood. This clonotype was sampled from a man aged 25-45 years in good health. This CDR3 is CASSGGLPYNEQFF. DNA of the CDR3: TGTGCCAGCAGCGGGGGACTACCTTACAATGAGCAGTTCTTC.